This T cell receptor (beta chain) appears in the sequencing data of a study of T-cell reconstitution after alpha-beta-depleted transplantation in children (dated by TCRdb to 2016 to 2017). As for the study more broadly: Using TCR repertoire profiling, the study quantitatively followed how T-cell immune reconstitution unfolded in children after TCRalphabeta/CD19-depleted allogeneic hematopoietic cell transplantation. Here is what the overall study found, with its caveats: The apparently early alphabetaT-cell count recovery about two months after transplant was reportedly dependent on only several hundred rapidly expanded clones derived from non-depleted graft cells. Over the following months the frequencies of hyperexpanded clones went down, and after one year T-cell counts and TCRbeta diversity were mostly credited to newly produced T cells. In some patients, high TCRbeta diversity at day 60 was attributed to recipient T cells and intrathymic progenitors that had survived conditioning.

The treatment or condition label, as the study defines it: allogeneic hematopoietic cell transplantation with graft depleted of TCRalphabeta T cells and CD19 B cells. The transplant recipients were children given TCRalphabeta/CD19-depleted allogeneic hematopoietic cell grafts. The method behind the library was PCR. The run used an Illumina HiSeq 2500. TCR libraries were prepared with molecular barcoding, using unique molecular identifiers to normalize TCRbeta repertoire quantification. TCRdb passed the public sequencing reads through fastp at Q25 and MiXCR, retaining productive beta sequences. Records with the same CDR3 protein are collapsed into one entry carrying the most frequent genes and DNA. Within this sample are about 350,000 distinct CDR3 sequences, with about 16% of them counted one time only. About 41% of the sample goes to the ten largest clones. This clonotype was found many times. Its antigen is unknown. Base qualities are not at hand, and no much larger clone is one base apart.

This clonotype originated in a male patient aged 2-9 years who had a stem cell transplant for acute lymphoblastic leukemia, so the T cells may come from the graft donor. The source material was PBMCs, mostly from graft donor cells, sampled 360 days after TCRalphabeta/CD19-depleted stem cell transplant.

Here is the DNA: TGTGCCAGCTCACCTACTAGCAATGAGCAGTTCTTC. This encodes CASSPTSNEQFF. In this chain, TRBV18 is recombined with TRBJ2-1, and the D gene may be TRBD2, 5 bases matching. The CDR3 runs 12 amino acids, cysteine and phenylalanine included. CDR3 DNA only is kept here, 36 bases in frame from base 1. The germline ends are 6 bases apart after V is trimmed by 3 bases and J by 6 bases. The germline V gene provides CDR1 KGHSH and CDR2 LQKENI. Supplemented by the reference TRBV18 and TRBJ2-1 proteins around the CDR3, the complete variable domain is NAGVMQNPRHLVRRRGQEARLRCSPMKGHSHVYWYRQLPEEGLKFMVYLQKENIIDESGMPKERFSAEFPKEGPSILRIQQVVRGDSAAYFCASSPTSNEQFFGPGTRLTVL.